This entry lists 27 T cell receptor beta chains sequenced from one sample in a study of blood T cell repertoires in COVID-19. Libraries were prepared by immunoSEQ multiplex PCR; TCRdb keeps only in-frame clonotypes and omits some of them. The sample contains about 360,000 clones, 65% to 90% of which appear only once. Material: peripheral blood. The receptors originated from a woman aged 60-75 years with COVID-19, enrolled during active disease.

The J gene is TRBJ2-2, the V gene TRBV2; possible D gene TRBD2, 6 bases. Deletions cut 7 bases from V and 6 bases from J, with 18 bases between. CDR1 is SNHLY, CDR2 FYNNEI, per germline. The CDR3 consists of 15 residues. The CDR3: CASNFGGIRSGELFF. For the CDR3, the DNA is TGTGCCAGCAATTTTGGGGGGATAAGATCCGGGGAGCTGTTTTTT.

The chain recombines TRBV27 with TRBJ2-6, with unresolved D. The CDR3 totals 15 residues. V lost 5 bases, J lost 2 bases, and 10 bases lay in between. Germline assignment: CDR1 MNHEY and CDR2 SMNVEV (reference sequence). This CDR3 is CASSDRLAGANVLTF. CDR3 sequence (DNA): TGTGCCAGCAGTGATCGCCTAGCTGGGGCCAACGTCCTGACTTTC.

This clone showed up just once. The chain joins TRBV9 to TRBJ1-3; D may be TRBD1 (5 bases). The CDR3 runs to 17 residues. Germline V lookup: CDR1 SGDLS, CDR2 YYNGEE. Trimming left V 3 bases short and J 1 base short, with 17 bases between. CDR3: CASSADHGHLSGNTIYF. In nucleotides, the CDR3 is TGTGCCAGCAGCGCGGACCATGGACACCTGTCTGGAAACACCATATATTTT. The full variable domain, its missing parts supplied by reference TRBV9 and TRBJ1-3, is DSGVTQTPKHLITATGQRVTLRCSPRSGDLSVYWYQQSLDQGLQFLIQYYNGEERAKGNILERFSAQQFPDLHSELNLSSLELGDSALYFCASSADHGHLSGNTIYFGEGSWLTVV.

The chain joins TRBV25-1 to TRBJ1-5, with 10 bases matching TRBD1. This CDR3 is built from 13 residues. Per germline, CDR1 MGHDK and CDR2 SYGVNS. The trim removed 6 bases at V and 5 bases at J, leaving 1 base unmatched. For the CDR3, the DNA is TGTGCCAGCAGCGACAGGGGGCATCAGCCCCAGCATTTT. It translates to CASSDRGHQPQHF.

The gene calls are TRBV15 and TRBJ1-5; D gene uncertain. This CDR3 has 16 residues. The germline V gene has CDR1 LNHNV and CDR2 YYDKDF (reference sequence). V was shortened by 1 base and J by 2 bases, with 12 bases between the two germline ends. The CDR3 protein is CATSRGEAVGNQPQHF. For the CDR3, the DNA is TGTGCCACCAGCAGAGGGGAGGCGGTCGGCAATCAGCCCCAGCATTTT.

The chain combines TRBV14 with TRBJ1-1, with a possible D match to TRBD1 (6 bases). The germline V gene has CDR1 SGHDN and CDR2 FVKESK. Trimming shortened V by 4 bases and J by 6 bases, and 12 bases separated the two germline ends. The CDR3 runs 13 residues. The CDR3 DNA reads as TGTGCCAGCAGCCTCGCAGGGGCGGCTGAAGCTTTCTTT. It codes for CASSLAGAAEAFF.

The chain carries TRBV10-3 and TRBJ1-2; D remains unclear. With 4 bases removed from V and 4 bases from J, the gap between germline ends came to 13 bases. The CDR3 runs 14 residues. Germline V lookup: CDR1 ENHRY, CDR2 SYGVKD. This CDR3 reads CAISGQAPLYGYTF. The CDR3 coding sequence is TGTGCCATCAGTGGTCAGGCCCCCCTCTATGGCTACACCTTC.

This chain connects TRBV7-2 to TRBJ2-1; 10 nucleotides match TRBD1. V lost 4 bases and J lost 7; bases outside the gene matches: 13. CDR1 and CDR2 from the germline V gene are SGHTA and FQGNSA. The CDR3 covers 17 residues. The DNA of the CDR3 is TGTGCCAGCAGCTGGCGACAGGGGGCGGTAGGGAGGAATGAGCAGTTCTTC. Translated: CASSWRQGAVGRNEQFF.

This clone was counted a few times. The chain employs TRBV4-3 and TRBJ2-2, with D possibly TRBD1 on 7 matching bases. The V gene's germline CDR1 is LGHNA and CDR2 YSLEER. The CDR3 runs 16 residues. V dropped 0 bases and J dropped 5 bases, with 13 bases sitting between them. The CDR3 sequence is CASSQDRRGATGELFF. The CDR3 DNA sequence: TGCGCCAGCAGCCAAGACCGCAGGGGGGCTACCGGGGAGCTGTTTTTT.

The count of this clone is one. The rearrangement links TRBV7-8 to TRBJ2-7; a possible D gene is TRBD1 (6 bases). Trimming took off 3 bases at V and 7 bases at J, with 16 bases between the two ends. Germline-derived CDR1 and CDR2 are SGHVS and FQNEAQ. This CDR3 contains 14 residues. The CDR3 DNA is TGTGCCAGCAGCTTCGGGGACATCGTGCGAGAGCAGTACTTC. Its translation: CASSFGDIVREQYF.

J is TRBJ1-4 and V is TRBV5-1, with 9 bases lining up with TRBD1. V lost 4 bases to trimming and J lost 7 bases; unmatched junction nucleotides: 5. Germline V gives CDR1 SGHRS, CDR2 YFSETQ. This CDR3 comprises 14 residues. CDR3 bases: TGCGCCAGCAGCACGGGACAGGGCGTTGAAAAACTGTTTTTT. Its translation is CASSTGQGVEKLFF.

This chain uses TRBV7-3 with TRBJ1-4, with no clear D. Per the germline V gene, CDR1 is SGHTA and CDR2 is FQGTGA. V was shortened by 0 bases and J by 5 bases, with 10 bases between the two germline ends. This CDR3 spans 15 amino acids. Here the CDR3 reads CASSLTGSWNEKLFF. The CDR3 DNA is TGTGCCAGCAGCTTAACCGGGTCATGGAATGAAAAACTGTTTTTT.

V and J are TRBV5-1 and TRBJ2-7, with 11 bases that match TRBD2. CDR1 is SGHRS and CDR2 is YFSETQ in the germline V gene. Trimming removed 2 bases from V and 3 bases from J; junction bases left unmatched: 10. The CDR3 spans 17 residues. The CDR3 loop is CASSLTTGGLADYEQYF. CDR3 nucleotide sequence: TGCGCCAGCAGCTTAACGACCGGGGGACTAGCGGACTACGAGCAGTACTTC.

The chain uses TRBV6-5 and TRBJ2-1, with D possibly TRBD2 on 5 matching bases. The CDR3 spans 13 residues. V was pared by 5 bases and J by 7 bases, with 12 bases between. Germline V CDR1 and CDR2: MNHEY, SVGAGI. This chain's CDR3 is CASSTRGLNEQFF. In DNA form, the CDR3 reads TGTGCCAGCAGTACTCGAGGGTTGAATGAGCAGTTCTTC.

The J gene is TRBJ1-5, the V gene TRBV4-1; possibly TRBD1 for D (5 bases). CDR3 size: 17 residues. Germline loops: CDR1 MGHRA, CDR2 YSYEKL. V gave up 1 base and J gave up 7 bases, with 20 bases separating them. This CDR3 reads CASSQGRAAGKGQPQHF. The CDR3, as DNA: TGCGCCAGCAGCCAAGGTCGGGCGGCAGGGAAAGGGCAGCCCCAGCATTTT.

This clone has a handful of counts. The J gene is TRBJ1-4, the V gene TRBV5-5; D may be TRBD1 (6 bases). Deletions cut 1 base from V and 4 bases from J, with 14 bases between. From germline, CDR1 is SGHKS and CDR2 YYEKEE (reference sequence). The CDR3 length is 16 residues. CDR3 in DNA: TGTGCCAGCAGCTTGAGGCAGGGGCCGGGTAATGAAAAACTGTTTTTT. Residues: CASSLRQGPGNEKLFF.

J is TRBJ2-2 and V is TRBV7-9; 8 bases fit TRBD2. The length of the CDR3 is 16 residues. Trimming removed 5 bases from V and 6 bases from J; junction bases left unmatched: 11. The V gene's germline CDR1 is SEHNR and CDR2 FQNEAQ (reference sequence). Here the CDR3 DNA reads TGTGCCAGCAGCGCTGGGACTAGAGGTGAATCCGGGGAGCTGTTTTTT. Translation: CASSAGTRGESGELFF.

Here the CDR3 reads CASSSRQAEAFF. CDR3 nucleotide sequence: TGTGCCAGCAGCTCGAGACAGGCTGAAGCTTTCTTT. This sequence joins TRBV13 and TRBJ1-1; D is possibly TRBD1 (6 bases). Germline V gives CDR1 PRHDT, CDR2 FYEKMQ (reference sequence). The CDR3 extends over 12 amino acids. V was clipped by 4 bases and J by 6 bases, with 9 bases between them.

The chain combines TRBV3-1 (or the pseudogene TRBV3-2) with TRBJ1-4, with no clear D. The CDR3 spans 17 residues. With 0 bases removed from V and 0 bases from J, the gap between germline ends came to 11 bases. Germline V gives CDR1 LGHDT, CDR2 YNNKEL (reference sequence). The CDR3 region is CASSQDPVQATNEKLFF. The DNA for the CDR3 is TGTGCCAGCAGCCAAGATCCAGTACAAGCAACTAATGAAAAACTGTTTTTT.

This sequence joins TRBV29-1 and TRBJ2-1; perhaps TRBD2 as D (6 bases). The V and J ends lost 5 bases and 6 bases respectively, with 14 bases between them. The length of the CDR3 is 13 residues. Per germline, CDR1 SQVTM and CDR2 ANQGSEA. The CDR3 loop reads CSVLSSAGNEQFF. The CDR3 nucleotides read TGCAGCGTTCTATCTAGCGCGGGCAATGAGCAGTTCTTC.

The sample holds a few counts of this clone. J is TRBJ1-1 and V is TRBV5-1; D might be TRBD1 (5 bases). The CDR3 has 15 residues. V was trimmed by 3 bases and J by 0 bases, leaving 12 bases between them. Germline V gene data show CDR1 as SGHRS and CDR2 as YFSETQ. DNA of the CDR3: TGCGCCAGCAGCTCGGGGGGACGGCTGAACACTGAAGCTTTCTTT. Amino acid sequence: CASSSGGRLNTEAFF.

The sample holds one count of this clone. The rearrangement links TRBV30 to TRBJ2-1; 13 positions agree with TRBD2. CDR3 length equals 15 residues. In germline, CDR1 is GTSNPN, CDR2 SVGIG (reference sequence). Losses at the gene ends were 2 bases for V and 9 bases for J; bases not matched to a gene: 7. In nucleotides, the CDR3 is TGTGCCTGGAGTATAGGGACTAGCGGGGTGGGTGAGCAGTTCTTC. Encoded protein: CAWSIGTSGVGEQFF.

The chain uses TRBV12-5 and TRBJ1-2, with a possible D match to TRBD1 (6 bases). Per germline, CDR1 LGHNT and CDR2 FRNRAP. CDR3 length equals 16 residues. V gave up 0 bases and J gave up 5 bases, with 16 bases separating them. The CDR3, as DNA: TGTGCTAGTGGTTTGGTACACAAGGGACATCGATATGGCTACACCTTC. Its translation is CASGLVHKGHRYGYTF.

The count of this clone is one. The chain couples TRBV28 to TRBJ1-2, with D tentatively TRBD1 (6 bases). CDR1 and CDR2 (germline): MDHEN, SYDVKM. The CDR3 length is 14 residues. Trimming took off 4 bases at V and 4 bases at J, with 13 bases between the two ends. CDR3 in DNA: TGTGCCAGCAGTTCCCCACAGGGTCCCTATGGCTACACCTTC. It yields the protein CASSSPQGPYGYTF.

This clone came up once. The rearrangement joins TRBV6-4 to TRBJ1-2, with D perhaps matching TRBD1 (5 bases). Germline V CDR1 and CDR2: MRHNA, SNTAGT. The CDR3 covers 14 residues. The V end lost 2 bases, the J end lost 4 bases, and 11 bases lay between the germline ends. CDR3 region: CASSDGQGIYGYTF. The CDR3 DNA reads TGTGCCAGCAGTGACGGCCAGGGTATCTATGGCTACACCTTC.

This chain connects TRBV5-1 to TRBJ2-1, with a possible D match to TRBD2 (5 bases). The CDR3 has 15 amino acids. The V gene lost 2 bases and the J gene lost 1 base, with 10 bases spanning the gap. From germline, CDR1 is SGHRS and CDR2 YFSETQ. The CDR3 here is CASSFWLASYNEQFF. CDR3 nucleotides: TGCGCCAGCAGCTTCTGGCTAGCTTCCTACAATGAGCAGTTCTTC.

This clone was seen more than once but under ten times. The chain combines TRBV24-1 with TRBJ2-3; 10 bases are shared with TRBD1. The V gene's germline CDR1 is KGHDR and CDR2 SFDVKD. J gave up 3 bases and V 2 bases, and 4 bases lay outside the gene matches. The CDR3 sequence is 16 residues long. The CDR3 DNA sequence: TGTGCCACCAGTGATTCGACAGGGGGCATGACAGATACGCAGTATTTT. This translates into CATSDSTGGMTDTQYF.